This TCR beta chain stems from a study of shared clonotypes between healthy human individuals. Each replicate PCR on the sorted subsets used about 0.2 ug DNA (approximately 33,000 T cell genomes). Here immunoSEQ multiplex PCR was the method, and the copy in TCRdb shows in-frame clones only, minus some. Here the sample spans approximately 1,000,000 clones, about 80% being singletons. Germline lookup yields CDR1 LGHNA and CDR2 YNFKEQ. This CDR3 has 16 residues. V lost 4 bases to trimming and J lost 0 bases, with 16 bases between them. The sequenced sample consisted of memory CD4+ T cells from PBMCs. Subset meaning: CD45RA-negative fraction. The gene calls are TRBV4-2 and TRBJ2-7; D may match TRBD1 or TRBD2 (6 bases each). The receptor was isolated from a man aged 18 to 30 in good health. Some clones in this sample may be carry-over from other donors' samples. CDR3 coding DNA: TGTGCCAGCAGCCGGGGACCGGGGGCATCCTCCTACGAGCAGTACTTC. This gives the protein CASSRGPGASSYEQYF.